This record covers a single T cell receptor beta chain. This sample was included in a study of blood T cell repertoires in COVID-19. How the authors handled the data: Reference gene primer amplification gave estimated nucleated cell counts. The repertoire was sequenced with immunoSEQ multiplex PCR; TCRdb's copy has only in-frame clones and lacks some. The D gene and trimming were derived from the DNA, and the V and J assignments and clone size from that table. The sample lists about 180,000 clones; 70% to 90% were seen once. The V and J ends lost 0 bases and 6 bases respectively, with 16 bases between them. The V gene's germline CDR1 is MGHRA and CDR2 YSYEKL. The CDR3 has 16 amino acids.

The TCR originated in a human donor with active or convalescent COVID-19. The donor label of this sample is uncertain. The sequenced sample was peripheral blood. V gene TRBV4-1 combines with J gene TRBJ2-3; no definite D call. CDR3 in amino acids: CASSQDTLLFRDTQYF. Here the CDR3 DNA reads TGCGCCAGCAGCCAAGATACCCTCCTTTTCAGGGATACGCAGTATTTT.